This passage covers 15 T cell receptor beta chains from one sample sequenced in a study of T cell changes during pregnancy in multiple sclerosis. Only in-frame clones appear in the TCRdb table, and some are missing; sequencing was by immunoSEQ multiplex PCR. The table records about 84,000 clones, about 93% of them present only once. This sample comprised peripheral blood, obtained in the second trimester of pregnancy. The origin of the receptors is a female donor in good health, enrolled as a control in a pregnancy study.

V usage is TRBV5-1 and J usage is TRBJ2-7, with D perhaps matching TRBD2 (6 bases). The CDR3 runs 13 residues. Per the germline V gene, CDR1 is SGHRS and CDR2 is YFSETQ. V was pared by 2 bases and J by 0 bases, with 6 bases between. CDR3 DNA sequence: TGCGCCAGCAGCTTCGGGAGCTCCTACGAGCAGTACTTC. It translates to CASSFGSSYEQYF.

This chain links TRBV28 with TRBJ2-1; 8 bases fit TRBD2. Germline V lookup: CDR1 MDHEN, CDR2 SYDVKM. V shed 7 bases, J shed 9 bases, and the junction held 8 bases outside the gene matches. There are 13 residues in the CDR3. The CDR3 loop reads CASTGAGVSEQFF. The DNA for the CDR3 is TGTGCCAGCACCGGAGCGGGAGTGAGTGAGCAGTTCTTC.

The genes are TRBV6-1 and TRBJ2-3; TRBD1 matches 8 bases. The CDR3 length is 14 residues. The germline V gene has CDR1 MNHNS and CDR2 SASEGT. The J segment lost 0 bases and the V segment lost 8 bases, leaving 4 bases of the junction unmatched. As DNA, the CDR3 is TGTGCCAGCGTTCGGGACAGGAGCACAGATACGCAGTATTTT. Translated, it gives CASVRDRSTDTQYF.

CDR3 bases: TGTGCCAGCAGTTTATCGCGTCCCCAGGGAACAGGAAAACTGTTTTTT. Encoded protein: CASSLSRPQGTGKLFF. The chain joins TRBV27 to TRBJ1-4, with D possibly being TRBD1 (5 bases). Deletions cut 0 bases from V and 10 bases from J, with 18 bases between. This CDR3 is built from 16 residues. In germline, CDR1 is MNHEY, CDR2 SMNVEV (reference sequence).

This clone came up once. The rearrangement joins TRBV27 to TRBJ2-7; D not certain. In germline, CDR1 is MNHEY, CDR2 SMNVEV (reference sequence). The CDR3 has 15 amino acids. Trimming left V 3 bases short and J 2 bases short, with 14 bases between. CDR3 in DNA: TGTGCCAGCAGTTTCATTGGCTCCGTACCCTACGAGCAGTACTTC. It specifies CASSFIGSVPYEQYF.

V usage is TRBV2 and J usage is TRBJ2-7; TRBD2 agrees at 10 bases. This CDR3 is 15 amino acids long. Germline CDR1 reads SNHLY; CDR2 reads FYNNEI. The ends lost 4 bases at V and 0 bases at J; junction bases unmatched: 3. Here the CDR3 reads CASSAGLASSYEQYF. For the CDR3, the DNA is TGTGCCAGCAGTGCGGGACTAGCGAGCTCCTACGAGCAGTACTTC.

The chain couples TRBV6-1 to TRBJ1-2; 8 bases line up with TRBD1. The junction had 4 bases not matched to a gene; V was cut back by 4 bases and J by 3 bases. The CDR3 is 14 residues long. Looked up from germline, CDR1 is MNHNS and CDR2 is SASEGT. The CDR3 nucleotides read TGTGCCAGCAGTGGACAGGGGTCGTACTATGGCTACACCTTC. As protein: CASSGQGSYYGYTF.

The chain carries TRBV5-8 and TRBJ2-7, with D perhaps matching TRBD1 (5 bases). This CDR3 contains 15 residues. Germline CDR1 is SGHTS and CDR2 is YDEGEE. V gave up 0 bases and J gave up 3 bases, with 13 bases separating them. This CDR3 is CASSLAQGRRYEQYF. CDR3 DNA: TGTGCCAGCAGCTTGGCGCAGGGTCGGCGCTACGAGCAGTACTTC.

The chain is built from TRBV13 and TRBJ1-5; 9 positions agree with TRBD1. This CDR3 has 15 residues. V was clipped by 5 bases and J by 3 bases; unmatched bases: 5. In germline, CDR1 is PRHDT, CDR2 FYEKMQ (reference sequence). The CDR3 bases are TGTGCCAGCAGCGCAGGGACAGGGCTCAATCAGCCCCAGCATTTT. It codes for CASSAGTGLNQPQHF.

The CDR3 region has the DNA TGCGCCAGCAGCTTGGGGACAGGGGATTCACCCCTCCACTTT. Encoded protein: CASSLGTGDSPLHF. The V gene is TRBV5-1, the J gene TRBJ1-6; 9 nucleotides match TRBD1. V gave up 0 bases and J gave up 8 bases; unmatched junction bases: 0. Germline values: CDR1 SGHRS, CDR2 YFSETQ. The CDR3 sequence is 14 residues long.

This chain connects TRBV4-1 to TRBJ2-7; 11 bases are shared with TRBD1. CDR3 length: 17 amino acids. Germline CDR1 is MGHRA and CDR2 is YSYEKL. V lost 3 bases and J lost 0; bases outside the gene matches: 7. The CDR3 DNA sequence: TGCGCCAGCAGCCACGGGACAGGGGGGGTCAGCTCCTACGAGCAGTACTTC. Protein sequence: CASSHGTGGVSSYEQYF.

The rearrangement uses TRBV27 and TRBJ2-1; D ambiguous. This CDR3 is built from 14 residues. The germline V gene has CDR1 MNHEY and CDR2 SMNVEV (reference sequence). With 3 bases removed from V and 0 bases from J, the gap between germline ends came to 6 bases. The CDR3 nucleotides are TGTGCCAGCAGTTTTAGTAGCTCCTACAATGAGCAGTTCTTC. As protein: CASSFSSSYNEQFF.

This chain joins TRBV21-1 and TRBJ2-3; TRBD1 reflects the table's D call only, with no check against the DNA. TRBV21-1 is marked as a pseudogene. This CDR3 is built from 15 residues. This chain's CDR3 is CASSVHHRAADTQYF. CDR3 in DNA: TGTGCCAGCAGCGTACATCACAGGGCGGCAGATACGCAGTATTTT.

Concerning this clone: Its ends do not fully match the called genes, so a read error is possible. The chain has TRBV2 and TRBJ2-3, with TRBD2 matching 7 bases. This CDR3 comprises 15 residues. Germline-derived CDR1 and CDR2 are SNHLY and FYNNEI. CDR3 nucleotide sequence: TGTGCCAGCACTGAACCGGGACTACTCACAGATACGCAGTATTTT. This sequence encodes CASTEPGLLTDTQYF.

This clone was counted a single time. The rearrangement joins TRBV19 to TRBJ1-5, with D uncertain. Germline lookup yields CDR1 LNHDA and CDR2 SQIVND (reference sequence). The ends were cut back, 3 bases at V and 6 bases at J, with 15 bases in the middle. The CDR3 loop spans 15 amino acids. The DNA for the CDR3 is TGTGCCAGTAGTATGAGCCCCGGAGGGCCTCAGCCCCAGCATTTT. This encodes CASSMSPGGPQPQHF.